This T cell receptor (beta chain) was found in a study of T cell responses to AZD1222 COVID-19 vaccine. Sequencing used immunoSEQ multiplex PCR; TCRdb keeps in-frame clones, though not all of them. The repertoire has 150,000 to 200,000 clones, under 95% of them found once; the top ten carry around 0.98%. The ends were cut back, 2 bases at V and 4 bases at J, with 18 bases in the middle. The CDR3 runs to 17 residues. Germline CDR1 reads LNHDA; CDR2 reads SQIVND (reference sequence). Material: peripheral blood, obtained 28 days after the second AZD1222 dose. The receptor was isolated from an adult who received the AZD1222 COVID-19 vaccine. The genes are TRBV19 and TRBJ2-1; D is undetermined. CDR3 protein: CASSISGNQDGYNEQFF. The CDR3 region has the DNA TGTGCCAGTAGTATAAGTGGGAATCAGGACGGTTACAATGAGCAGTTCTTC.